This is a list of T cell receptor beta chains from one sample in a study of blood T cell repertoires in COVID-19. The repertoire was sequenced with immunoSEQ multiplex PCR; TCRdb's copy has only in-frame clones and lacks some. The data show over 150,000 clones, 84% seen once. The sequenced material came from PBMCs or T cells enriched from blood (not recorded which). These receptors were taken from a man in his fifties or sixties who had recovered from COVID-19. Each CDR3 is given with its conserved first and last residue. Each record gives: V gene, CDR3 length, J gene, CDR3 protein.

TRBV5-1	16	TRBJ2-3	CASSSMPGQGSDTQYF
TRBV2	13	TRBJ2-3	CASRQGSKDTQYF
TRBV18	15	TRBJ2-2	CASSPDRGLIGELFF
TRBV7-2	15	TRBJ1-1	CASSLVLQGGTEAFF
TRBV7-9	17	TRBJ1-4	CASSTGTRGTTNEKLFF
TRBV15	14	TRBJ1-2	CATSRQGASYGYTF
TRBV19	15	TRBJ2-1	CASRVTSGGYNEQFF
TRBV7-2	12	TRBJ1-6	CASSSLGGTLHF
TRBV23-1	20	TRBJ1-5	CASGAKTGTGKVCGNQPQHF
TRBV4-3	16	TRBJ2-1	CASSQDLAGGYNEQFF
TRBV7-8	14	TRBJ2-1	CASSPSGGNNEQFF
TRBV27	13	TRBJ2-1	CASSSLVDNEQFF
TRBV2	14	TRBJ1-3	CASRQGDSGNTIYF
TRBV7-6	15	TRBJ1-5	CASSTIGTGNQPQHF
TRBV7-9	14	TRBJ1-3	CASSPDSGGNTIYF
TRBV6-6	14	TRBJ1-3	CASRSGQTGNTIYF
TRBV5-1	16	TRBJ1-2	CASSTGQGALNYGYTF
TRBV4-3	15	TRBJ2-3	CASSPGLAGADTQYF
TRBV2	15	TRBJ2-6	CASTREGPGANVLTF
TRBV5-6	13	TRBJ2-7	CASSSDSSYEQYF
TRBV18	15	TRBJ1-6	CASSPGQAQNSPLHF
TRBV6-2/TRBV6-3	16	TRBJ1-1	CASSENRGWGNTEAFF
TRBV12-3/TRBV12-4	12	TRBJ2-1	CASSFDGRGQFF
TRBV4-2	16	TRBJ1-6	CASSQEGRRDNSPLHF
TRBV7-9	17	TRBJ2-1	CASSLRSSGSSYNEQFF
TRBV7-2	14	TRBJ1-2	CASNLGGSNYGYTF
TRBV20-1	11	TRBJ2-7	CSASADYEQYF
TRBV27	15	TRBJ2-1	CASSYGQGTYNEQFF
TRBV7-2	15	TRBJ2-2	CASSSGLAGTGELFF
TRBV4-2	14	TRBJ1-4	CASSQTTTGEKLFF
TRBV27	15	TRBJ1-4	CASRAGAFTNEKLFF
TRBV18	14	TRBJ2-7	CASSPRRTDYEQYF
TRBV7-2	14	TRBJ1-2	CASSWTGMVYGYTF
TRBV7-2	15	TRBJ2-5	CASSLVAGAQETQYF
TRBV2	16	TRBJ2-3	CATDLGLAGATDTQYF
TRBV2	17	TRBJ1-1	CASSVFTGVTMNTEAFF
TRBV19	15	TRBJ1-1	CASSTLDRPNTEAFF
TRBV12-3/TRBV12-4	12	TRBJ2-2	CASSASNGELFF
TRBV6-5	14	TRBJ2-5	CASSYIGQQETQYF
TRBV30	12	TRBJ2-5	CAWSVSQETQYF
TRBV9	15	TRBJ2-2	CASSGAGVDTGELFF
TRBV15	16	TRBJ1-5	CATSPTTGTVNQPQHF
TRBV19	15	TRBJ1-1	CASSMTGRTNTEAFF
TRBV21-1	17	TRBJ2-7	CASSLRGEDRVADEQYF
TRBV30	12	TRBJ2-7	CAWSAPGYEQYF
TRBV5-4	14	TRBJ2-7	CASSPGLAIYEQYF
TRBV7-9	15	TRBJ2-1	CASSPTTGNYNEQFF
TRBV6-1	21	TRBJ1-5	CASSEDWSDSEMFDSNQPQHF
TRBV5-1	15	TRBJ2-7	CASSFLQKSSYEQYF
TRBV12-3/TRBV12-4	12	TRBJ2-2	CASRTGPGELFF
TRBV6-4	12	TRBJ1-2	CASSEEGGGYTF